This T cell receptor (beta chain) was observed in a study of blood T cell repertoires in COVID-19 (dated by TCRdb to 2018 to 2020). Broadly, across the study: The collaborator samples originated in the United States, Italy and Spain and spanned the acute and convalescent phases of COVID-19. The sample metadata nearly always contained a de-identified subject ID, COVID-19 status, age in years and sex. A freely available public database, intended as a resource for researchers studying the immune response to SARS-CoV-2, is where the repertoires were released. The material from the prospective study consisted of cDNA or gDNA derived from T cells, B-cell-depleted T cells, or PBMCs. HLA class I and class II types, where available, came from metadata supplied by the sample provider rather than from assay-based typing. Deeply sampled blood TCRbeta repertoires from subjects exposed to, actively infected with, or recovered from COVID-19 were included in the dataset. The samples were drawn from two sources: the first 160 participants of the ongoing ImmuneRACE study, and 1,000 to 1,500 subjects contributed by 6 global collaborators. Beyond this particular receptor, the publication reports: How much clinical and demographic metadata was included differed by source and by participant, and the metadata was provided uncurated.

Each collaborating institution followed its own protocols to collect whole blood in K2EDTA tubes. For TCRbeta analysis, collaborators shipped samples in one of three forms: frozen whole blood, isolated PBMCs, or DNA extracted from either of those sample types. A word on this clone: It lacks a known antigen. No much larger clonotype is one base removed from it; base qualities were not supplied.

TCRbeta CDR3 regions were amplified from genomic DNA using the immunoSEQ Assay, a bias-controlled multiplex PCR. On the authors' methods: Within the assay, amplification of reference gene primers was used to estimate how many nucleated cells each sample contained. To quantify the absolute abundance of each unique TCRbeta CDR3 rearrangement, sequence reads were collapsed and filtered. Productive Simpson clonality was computed per sample as the square root of Simpson's diversity index over productive rearrangements. The immuneACCESS repertoire file appears here via TCRdb, limited to in-frame rearrangements. These files lack a portion of the clones; in checked studies, under half of the deficit traces to unresolved V genes, and the cause of the others is not known. V, J and clone size were drawn from that table, and D and trimming were deduced from the DNA. The sample table records about 28,000 clones; approximately 86% of these occur just once. About 5.8% of the sample is taken by the ten largest.

Sample: peripheral blood. The sequence was obtained from a man aged 60 to 75 with active COVID-19.

For the CDR3, the sequence is CASGGTGLANEKLFF. The bases are TGTGCCAGCGGGGGGACAGGTTTAGCTAATGAAAAACTGTTTTTT. This sequence uses TRBV6-5 and TRBJ1-4, and 8 junction bases match TRBD1. Its CDR3 holds 15 amino acids, cysteine through phenylalanine. Only the CDR3 portion is preserved as DNA: 45 bases, with reading frame beginning at the first base. CDR1 and CDR2, per the germline V gene, are MNHEY and SVGAGI. The V end gives up 8 bases and the J end 3 bases, leaving 8 bases in the junction not matched to a gene.